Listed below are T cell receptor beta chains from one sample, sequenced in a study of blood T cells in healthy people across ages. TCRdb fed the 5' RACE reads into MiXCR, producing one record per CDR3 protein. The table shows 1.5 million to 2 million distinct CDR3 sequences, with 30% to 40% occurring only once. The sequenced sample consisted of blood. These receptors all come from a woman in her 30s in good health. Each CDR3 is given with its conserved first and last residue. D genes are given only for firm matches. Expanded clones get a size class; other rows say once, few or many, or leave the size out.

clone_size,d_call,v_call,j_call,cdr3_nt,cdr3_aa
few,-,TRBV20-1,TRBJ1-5,TGCAGTGCCCAATCAGTATCCAGCAATCAGCCCCAGCATTTT,CSAQSVSSNQPQHF
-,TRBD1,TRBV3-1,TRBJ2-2,TGTGCCAGCAAACGACAGGGGAACACCGGGGAGCTGTTTTTT,CASKRQGNTGELFF
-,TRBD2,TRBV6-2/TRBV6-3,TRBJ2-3,TGTACCGGGAAAGAAGCGGGAGGTGTAGATACGCAGTATTTT,CTGKEAGGVDTQYF
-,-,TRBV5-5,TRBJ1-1,TGTGCCAGCAGCCCGGTCGGGAGGGGGGTCACTGAAGCTTTCTTT,CASSPVGRGVTEAFF
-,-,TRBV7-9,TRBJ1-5,TGTGCCAGCAGCTTAAATGGACCGAGCAATCAGCCCCAGCATTTT,CASSLNGPSNQPQHF
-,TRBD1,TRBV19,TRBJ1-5,TGTGCCACTACCTCGGGGACAGGCAGACAGCCCCAGCATTTT,CATTSGTGRQPQHF
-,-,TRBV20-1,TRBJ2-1,TGCAGCCAGGGAGGAAACTACAATGAGCAGTTCTTC,CSQGGNYNEQFF
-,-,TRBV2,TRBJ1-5,TGTGCCAGCAGTCCACGATTGGGGGCGGGCAATCGGCCCCAGCATTTT,CASSPRLGAGNRPQHF
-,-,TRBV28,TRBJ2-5,TGTGCCAGCAGCCCTGACTGGGATAGGGAGCAGTACTTC,CASSPDWDREQYF
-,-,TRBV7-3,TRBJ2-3,TGTGCCAGCAGCGACCTAGTGGTAGATACGCAGTATTTT,CASSDLVVDTQYF
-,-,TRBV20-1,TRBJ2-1,TGCAGTGCCAACTCTAGAGACTACGATTCTGGTGAGCAGTTCTTC,CSANSRDYDSGEQFF
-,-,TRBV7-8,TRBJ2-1,TGTGCCAGCAGCCCTTGGGTGGGGGCTAGCGGTAACAATGAGCAGTTCTTC,CASSPWVGASGNNEQFF
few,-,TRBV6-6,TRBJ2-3,TGTGCCAGCAGTCCCCTCTTCACAGATACGCAGTATTTT,CASSPLFTDTQYF
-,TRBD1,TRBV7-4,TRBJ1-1,TGTGATATCAGGGGACAGACGAACACTGAAGCTTTCTTT,CDIRGQTNTEAFF
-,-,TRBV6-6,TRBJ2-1,TGTGCCAGCAGTTACAGCCCTGAGGATGAGCAGTTCTTC,CASSYSPEDEQFF
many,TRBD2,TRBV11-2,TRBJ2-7,TGTGCCAGCAGCCCCAATGCGGGGGGATATTACGAGCAGTACTTC,CASSPNAGGYYEQYF
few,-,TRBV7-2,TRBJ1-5,TGTGCCAGCAGCCCCAGGGTCGGCAATCAGCCCCAGCATTTT,CASSPRVGNQPQHF
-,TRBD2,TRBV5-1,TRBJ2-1,TGCGCCAGCAGCTTGTCTAGCGGGGTCCACAATGAGCAGTTCTTC,CASSLSSGVHNEQFF
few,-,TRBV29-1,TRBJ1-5,TGCAGCGTTGAAGGAAGGAGTTATAGCAATCAGCCCCAGCATTTT,CSVEGRSYSNQPQHF
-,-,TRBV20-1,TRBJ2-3,TGCAGTGCTAGACTAGGGCTAGTGGGGGGAGATACGCAGTATTTT,CSARLGLVGGDTQYF
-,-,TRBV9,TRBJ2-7,TGTGCCCGCAGCCCGGTTGACGGGGGCGGGCAGTACTTC,CARSPVDGGGQYF
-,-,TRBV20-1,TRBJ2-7,TGCAGTGCTAGAGCACAGGGGAGGAACGAGCAGTACTTC,CSARAQGRNEQYF
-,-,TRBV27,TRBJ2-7,TGTGCCAGCGGAGCTAACTACGAGCAGTACTTC,CASGANYEQYF
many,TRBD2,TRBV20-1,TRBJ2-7,TGCAGTGCTGAGACTAGCGGGAGGGCATTCGAGCAGTACTTC,CSAETSGRAFEQYF
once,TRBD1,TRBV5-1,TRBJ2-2,TGCGCCAGCAGCTTGCCCGACAGGGGCTTGAACACCGGGGAGCTGTTTTTT,CASSLPDRGLNTGELFF
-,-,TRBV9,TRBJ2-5,TGTGCCAGCAGCGCCTCCTGGGGACCAGCAGGGTGGCAAGAGACCCAGTACTTC,CASSASWGPAGWQETQYF
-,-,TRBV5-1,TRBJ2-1,TGCGCCAGCAGCTTGATGACGGGTAGTGAGCAGTTCTTC,CASSLMTGSEQFF
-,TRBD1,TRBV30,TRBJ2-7,TGTGCCTGGAGTGGGATGGGACAGACCTACGAGCAGTACTTC,CAWSGMGQTYEQYF
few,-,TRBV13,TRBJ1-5,TGTGCCAGCAGCTTAGGATACACAGGGCGAAGCAATCAGCCCCAGCATTTT,CASSLGYTGRSNQPQHF
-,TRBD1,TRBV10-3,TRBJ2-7,TGTGCCATCAGTGAGGGACAGGGGGTACGCTACGAGCAGTACTTC,CAISEGQGVRYEQYF
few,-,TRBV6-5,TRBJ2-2,TGTGCCAGCATGACTTGGGGGACGAACACCGGGGAGCTGTTTTTT,CASMTWGTNTGELFF
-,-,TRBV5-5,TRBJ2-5,TGTGCCAGCAGCTTATGGGCTAACCAAGAGACCCAGTACTTC,CASSLWANQETQYF
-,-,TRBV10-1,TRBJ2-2,TGCGCCAGCAGTTCCCAACCACATCCCGGGGAGCTGTTTTTT,CASSSQPHPGELFF
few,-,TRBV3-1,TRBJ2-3,TGTGCCAGCAGCCAAGGCGGGGTCGGTATAAATACGCAGTATTTT,CASSQGGVGINTQYF
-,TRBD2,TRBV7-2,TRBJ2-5,TGTGCCAGCAGCGAAAGCGGGGGGGCCGTAGAGACCCAGTACTTC,CASSESGGAVETQYF
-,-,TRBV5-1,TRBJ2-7,TGCGCCAGCAGCTTGACCGCTAAAACCGGGGCCGGCGAGCAGTACTTC,CASSLTAKTGAGEQYF
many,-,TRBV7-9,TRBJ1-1,TGTGCCAGCAGCTTACTGGGGGGCGGCACTGAAGCTTTCTTT,CASSLLGGGTEAFF
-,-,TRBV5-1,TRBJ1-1,TGCGCCAGCAGCCCTGGGGGGGGAGAGGTGGCGAACACTGAAGCTTTCTTT,CASSPGGGEVANTEAFF
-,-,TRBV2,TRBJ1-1,TGTGCCAGCAGGGGACGGGGGGCATTCACTGAAGCTTTCTTT,CASRGRGAFTEAFF
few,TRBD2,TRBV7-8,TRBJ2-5,TGTGCCAGCAGCTTAGCCCCGCGGGGGGGCAGGGTTGAGACCCAGTACTTC,CASSLAPRGGRVETQYF
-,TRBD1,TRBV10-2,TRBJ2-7,TGCGCCAGCATGTCTGGGACAGGGTCTGAAGAGCAGTACTTC,CASMSGTGSEEQYF
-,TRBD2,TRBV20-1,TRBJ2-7,TGCAGTGCTACCAGGAGCGGGGGTTACAATGAGCAGTACTTC,CSATRSGGYNEQYF
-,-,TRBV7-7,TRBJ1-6,TGTGCCAGCAGCTTAGTCGTGGGAACTAATTCACCCCTCCACTTT,CASSLVVGTNSPLHF
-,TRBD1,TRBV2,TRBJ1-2,TGTGCCAGCAGATATTCGACAGGGGCAGACTATGGCTACACCTTC,CASRYSTGADYGYTF
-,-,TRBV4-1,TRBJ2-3,TGCGCCAGCAGCCAGCAGACGGGGGTTATAGATACGCAGTATTTT,CASSQQTGVIDTQYF
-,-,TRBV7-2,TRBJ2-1,TGTGCCAGCAGCCCCCTAGGGGGAGGTAGCCCCGAGCAGTTCTTC,CASSPLGGGSPEQFF
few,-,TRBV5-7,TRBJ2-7,TGTGCCATTCCAGGGCCCTCCGAGCAGTACTTC,CAIPGPSEQYF
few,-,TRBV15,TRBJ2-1,TGTGCCACCAGCATTTCGGATGGGGAGCAGTTCTTC,CATSISDGEQFF
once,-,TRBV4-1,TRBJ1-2,TGCGCCAGCAGCCAAGTAGGGACATTCAATGGCTACACCTTC,CASSQVGTFNGYTF
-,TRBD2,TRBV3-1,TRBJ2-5,TGTGCCAGCAGCCAAGATCCGGGACTAGCCCCCGGTCGAGCCCAGTACTTC,CASSQDPGLAPGRAQYF
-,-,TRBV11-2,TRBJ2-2,TGTGCCAGCATCCGGGGGTCAGCGAAGAACACCGGGGAGCTGTTTTTT,CASIRGSAKNTGELFF
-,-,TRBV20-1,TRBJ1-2,TGCAGTGCTAGAGACCTGACTGGAAACTATGGCTACACCTTC,CSARDLTGNYGYTF
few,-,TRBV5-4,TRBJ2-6,TGTGCCAGCAGATCTACAGGGAGCCCTGGGGCCAACGTCCTGACTTTC,CASRSTGSPGANVLTF
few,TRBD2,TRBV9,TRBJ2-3,TGTGCCAGCAGCGTAGACGGGGGGGATACGCAGTATTTT,CASSVDGGDTQYF
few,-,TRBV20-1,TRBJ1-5,TGCAGTGCTCCCATCCGTGGTGGGGAGACGGATCAGCCCCAGCATTTT,CSAPIRGGETDQPQHF
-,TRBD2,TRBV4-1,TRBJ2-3,TGCGCCAGCAGCTGGACTAGCGGGAGAGGCACAGATACGCAGTATTTT,CASSWTSGRGTDTQYF